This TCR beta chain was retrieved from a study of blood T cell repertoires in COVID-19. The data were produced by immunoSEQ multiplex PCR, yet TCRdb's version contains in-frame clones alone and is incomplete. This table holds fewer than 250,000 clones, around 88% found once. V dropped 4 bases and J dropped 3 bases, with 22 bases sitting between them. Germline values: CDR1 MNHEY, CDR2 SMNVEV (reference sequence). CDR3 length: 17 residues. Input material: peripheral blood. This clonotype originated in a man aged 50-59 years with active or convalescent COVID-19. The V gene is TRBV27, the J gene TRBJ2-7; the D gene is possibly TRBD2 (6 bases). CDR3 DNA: TGTGCCAGCAGTTACAAGCCAGACCGGCGGGGTTTCTACGAGCAGTACTTC. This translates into CASSYKPDRRGFYEQYF.